The 3 T cell receptor beta chains presented below share a single source sample, sequenced in a study of shared clonotypes between healthy human individuals. CD45RO negativity and positive selection for CCR7 defined naive CD8 cells, a population that excluded terminally differentiated effector memory CD45RA+ cells. The table came from immunoSEQ multiplex PCR; TCRdb's copy has only in-frame clones and leaves some out. The sample yields around 2,000,000 clones, just over 90% seen once. The sample taken for sequencing was naive CD8+ T cells from PBMCs. All receptors come from a man younger than 30 in good health. Some clones in this sample may be carry-over from other donors' samples.

The rearrangement joins TRBV4-2 to TRBJ1-1; D is unclear. Germline values: CDR1 LGHNA, CDR2 YNFKEQ. Trimming removed 2 bases at V and 7 bases at J, with 8 bases between. The CDR3 runs to 12 residues. The CDR3 region is CASSQSGVEAFF. The CDR3 coding sequence is TGTGCCAGCAGCCAATCGGGTGTTGAAGCTTTCTTT.

This chain joins TRBV7-9 and TRBJ2-3; D gene unclear. V was clipped by 4 bases and J by 6 bases, with 14 bases between them. CDR1 SEHNR and CDR2 FQNEAQ come from the germline V gene (reference sequence). The CDR3 runs to 14 residues. CDR3 DNA: TGTGCCAGCAGCTCCCCGGCTGAATTTGATACGCAGTATTTT. Residues: CASSSPAEFDTQYF. The entire variable domain, with the rest obtained from reference TRBV7-9 and TRBJ2-3, is as follows: DTGVSQNPRHKITKRGQNVTFRCDPISEHNRLYWYRQTLGQGPEFLTYFQNEAQLEKSRLLSDRFSAERPKGSFSTLEIQRTEQGDSAMYLCASSSPAEFDTQYFGPGTRLTVL.

The V and J genes are TRBV4-3 and TRBJ2-3; TRBD2 is a possible D gene (6 bases). V lost 4 bases, J lost 6 bases, and 17 bases lay in between. CDR1 and CDR2 from the germline V gene are LGHNA and YSLEER. The CDR3 totals 15 residues. The CDR3 bases are TGCGCCAGCAGCCCCGGGACTTCGACCTCGGATACGCAGTATTTT. Protein product: CASSPGTSTSDTQYF.